The clone carrying this TCR beta chain has just a few counts. Germline-derived CDR1 and CDR2 are KGHDR and SFDVKD. J was trimmed by 7 bases and V by 0 bases; bases with no gene match: 2. The CDR3 length is 16 residues. Researchers tagged individual cDNA molecules with unique molecular identifiers. TCRdb reprocessed the 5' RACE reads with MiXCR, giving one entry per CDR3 protein. In the table there are 50,000 to 60,000 distinct CDR3 sequences, around 6.6% of which are singletons. The sample comes from a study of early T cells in non-severe SARS-CoV-2 infection. In the study overall: Sequencing input comprised bulk RNA from unsorted whole blood; chain pairing was not available.

This TCR was recovered from an adult who was a healthcare worker with PCR-confirmed SARS-CoV-2 infection or an uninfected control (not recorded which). The gene calls are TRBV24-1 and TRBJ2-1; the match to TRBD2 covers 13 bases. The material sequenced was whole blood, taken at baseline. The CDR3 sequence is CATSDLQLAGGNEQFF. CDR3 in DNA: TGTGCCACCAGTGATTTGCAACTAGCGGGGGGGAATGAGCAGTTCTTC.